One sample yielded the 4 T cell receptor beta chains listed below, sequenced in a study of cytomegalovirus exposure and HLA in healthy donors. Use of 60 Vbeta and 13 Jbeta primers characterized the PCR. TCRdb keeps only in-frame clones here, not all; method: immunoSEQ multiplex PCR. Of around 150,000 clones in the sample, 78% were seen once. The specimen was PBMCs. The receptors stem from a male donor in good health and CMV-seronegative.

This chain joins TRBV7-8 and TRBJ1-2; 11 bases map to TRBD1. V shed 2 bases and J 2 bases; nucleotides not matched to a gene: 16. The CDR3 has 20 amino acids. In germline, CDR1 is SGHVS, CDR2 FQNEAQ. CDR3 sequence: CASSLYGMDRGRVQNYGYTF. CDR3 nucleotides: TGTGCCAGCAGCTTATACGGCATGGACAGGGGGCGCGTACAGAACTATGGCTACACCTTC.

This clone was seen just once. This chain links TRBV13 with TRBJ2-3; 9 bases align to TRBD2. The trim removed 4 bases at V and 2 bases at J, leaving 10 bases unmatched. CDR1 is PRHDT, CDR2 FYEKMQ, per germline (reference sequence). The CDR3 totals 17 residues. CDR3 sequence: CASSSLSGLAHTDTQYF. In DNA, the CDR3 is TGTGCCAGCAGCTCCCTATCTGGACTAGCGCACACAGATACGCAGTATTTT.

This clone has only a few counts. The chain uses TRBV9 and TRBJ2-2; D perhaps matches TRBD1 (5 bases). V lost 2 bases and J lost 5, with 7 bases in between. The germline gives CDR1 SGDLS, CDR2 YYNGEE. CDR3 size: 13 residues. CDR3 DNA sequence: TGTGCCAGCAGCGTCCCAGGGACCGGGGAGCTGTTTTTT. Its protein product is CASSVPGTGELFF.

The gene calls are TRBV5-1 and TRBJ2-2; 7 positions agree with TRBD1. Germline V CDR1 and CDR2: SGHRS, YFSETQ. This CDR3 region has 15 residues. V shed 4 bases and J 4 bases; nucleotides not matched to a gene: 7. CDR3 in amino acids: CASSQDRASTGELFF. DNA for the CDR3: TGCGCCAGCAGCCAAGACAGGGCCAGCACCGGGGAGCTGTTTTTT.